This section outlines one TCR beta chain sequence together with its context. The antigen remains unidentified. The source of the sample is a study of liver allograft versus peripheral blood T cells. Overall study: Comparing T cell receptor repertoires in transplanted livers with those in recipients' peripheral blood was part of the design. Points from the study as a whole: According to reports, the T cell receptor repertoires inside liver allografts differed from those in peripheral blood.

TCRdb recomputed calls from the reads with MiXCR, one row per CDR3 protein. The table lists 3,000 or so distinct CDR3 sequences, about 14% of them singletons. This TCR came from a human patient who had a liver transplant. T cells may partly derive from the graft donor.

In nucleotides, the CDR3 is TGTGCCAGCAGTCCCATTTCGGTATCGGGCACTGAAGCTTTCTTT. Encoded protein: CASSPISVSGTEAFF. The chain joins TRBV12-3 or TRBV12-4 to TRBJ1-1, with D hard to call. V was shortened by 5 bases and J by 4 bases, with 17 bases between the two germline ends. The CDR3 loop spans 15 amino acids.